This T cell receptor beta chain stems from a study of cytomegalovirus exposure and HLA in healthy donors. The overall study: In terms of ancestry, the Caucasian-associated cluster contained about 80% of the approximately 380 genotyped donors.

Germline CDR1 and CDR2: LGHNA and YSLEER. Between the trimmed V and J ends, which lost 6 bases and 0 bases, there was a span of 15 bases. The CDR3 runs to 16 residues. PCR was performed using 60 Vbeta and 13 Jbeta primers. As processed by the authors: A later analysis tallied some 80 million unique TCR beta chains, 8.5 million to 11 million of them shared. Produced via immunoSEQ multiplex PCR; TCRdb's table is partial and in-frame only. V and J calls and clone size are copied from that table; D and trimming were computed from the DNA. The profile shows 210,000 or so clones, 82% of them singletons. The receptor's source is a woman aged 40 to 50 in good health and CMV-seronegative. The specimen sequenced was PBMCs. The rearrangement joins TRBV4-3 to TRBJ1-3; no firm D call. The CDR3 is CASSQRGTNSGNTIYF. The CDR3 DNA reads TGCGCCAGCAGTCAAAGAGGCACCAACTCTGGAAACACCATATATTTT.